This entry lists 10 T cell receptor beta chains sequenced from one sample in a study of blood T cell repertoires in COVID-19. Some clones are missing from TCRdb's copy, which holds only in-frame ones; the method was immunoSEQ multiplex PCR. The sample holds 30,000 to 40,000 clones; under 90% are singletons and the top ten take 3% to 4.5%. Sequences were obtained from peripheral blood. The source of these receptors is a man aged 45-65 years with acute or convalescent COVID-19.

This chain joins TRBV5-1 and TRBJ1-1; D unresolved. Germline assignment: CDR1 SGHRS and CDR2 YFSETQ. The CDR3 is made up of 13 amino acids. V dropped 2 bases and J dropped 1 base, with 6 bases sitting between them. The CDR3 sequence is CASSLTPNTEAFF. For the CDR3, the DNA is TGCGCCAGCAGCTTAACTCCGAACACTGAAGCTTTCTTT.

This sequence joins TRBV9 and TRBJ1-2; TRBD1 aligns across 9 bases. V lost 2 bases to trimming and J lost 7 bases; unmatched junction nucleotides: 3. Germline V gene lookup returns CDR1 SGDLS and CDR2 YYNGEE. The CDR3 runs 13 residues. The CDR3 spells CASSVGQGSGYTF. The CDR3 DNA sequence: TGTGCCAGCAGCGTTGGACAGGGGTCTGGCTACACCTTC.

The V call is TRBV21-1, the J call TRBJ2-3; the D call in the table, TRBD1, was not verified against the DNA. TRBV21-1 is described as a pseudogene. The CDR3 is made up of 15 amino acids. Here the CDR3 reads CASSKTGDLTDTQYF. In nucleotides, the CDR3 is TGTGCCAGCAGCAAAACAGGGGACTTAACAGATACGCAGTATTTT.

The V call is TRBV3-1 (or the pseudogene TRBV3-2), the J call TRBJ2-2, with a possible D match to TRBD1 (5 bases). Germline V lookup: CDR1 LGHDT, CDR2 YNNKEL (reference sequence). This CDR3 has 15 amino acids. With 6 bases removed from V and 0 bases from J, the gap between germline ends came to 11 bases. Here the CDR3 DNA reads TGTGCCAGCAGTTCTACAGGCACGAACACCGGGGAGCTGTTTTTT. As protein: CASSSTGTNTGELFF.

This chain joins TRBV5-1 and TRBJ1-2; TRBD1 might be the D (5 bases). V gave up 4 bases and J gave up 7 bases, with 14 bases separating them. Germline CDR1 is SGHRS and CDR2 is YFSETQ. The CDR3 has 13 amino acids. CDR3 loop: CASSPVGGFGYTF. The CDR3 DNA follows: TGCGCCAGCAGCCCGGTGGGGGGTTTTGGCTACACCTTC.

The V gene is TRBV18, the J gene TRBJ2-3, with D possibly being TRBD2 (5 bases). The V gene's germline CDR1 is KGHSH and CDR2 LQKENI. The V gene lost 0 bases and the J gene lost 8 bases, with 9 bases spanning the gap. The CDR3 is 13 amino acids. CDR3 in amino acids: CASSPPTAGTQYF. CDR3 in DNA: TGTGCCAGCTCACCACCGACGGCGGGTACGCAGTATTTT.

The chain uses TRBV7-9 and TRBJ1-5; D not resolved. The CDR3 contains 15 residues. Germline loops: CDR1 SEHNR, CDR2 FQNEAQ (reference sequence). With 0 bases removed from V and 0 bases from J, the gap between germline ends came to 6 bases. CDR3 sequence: CASSLAGSSNQPQHF. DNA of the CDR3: TGTGCCAGCAGCTTAGCCGGGAGTAGCAATCAGCCCCAGCATTTT.

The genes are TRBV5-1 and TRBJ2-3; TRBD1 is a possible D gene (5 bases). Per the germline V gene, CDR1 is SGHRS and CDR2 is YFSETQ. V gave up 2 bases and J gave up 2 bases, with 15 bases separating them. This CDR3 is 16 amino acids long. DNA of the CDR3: TGCGCCAGCAGCTTCCAAGGGCGCAGGGACACAGATACGCAGTATTTT. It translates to CASSFQGRRDTDTQYF.

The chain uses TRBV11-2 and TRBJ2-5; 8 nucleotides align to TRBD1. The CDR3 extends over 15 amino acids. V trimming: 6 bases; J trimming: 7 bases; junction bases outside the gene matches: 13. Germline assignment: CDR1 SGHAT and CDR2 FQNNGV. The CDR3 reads CASRINAGGPSTQYF. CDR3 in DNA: TGTGCCAGCAGAATTAACGCAGGGGGCCCCTCGACCCAGTACTTC.

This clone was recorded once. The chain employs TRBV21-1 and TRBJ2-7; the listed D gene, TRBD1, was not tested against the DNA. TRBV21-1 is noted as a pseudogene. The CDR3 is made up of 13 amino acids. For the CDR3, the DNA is TGTGCCAGCAGTTCGACAGGGGGCCTCGAGCAGTACTTC. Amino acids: CASSSTGGLEQYF.